The sequence of this T cell receptor (beta chain) was determined in a study of shared clonotypes between healthy human individuals. Regarding the study as a whole: Approximately 4.6% of naive CD4 clonotypes were shared across four donors.

Repertoires were generated with immunoSEQ multiplex PCR, while TCRdb's copy carries only in-frame clones and drops some. The sample has fewer than 1.6 million clones; less than 99% are singletons. Donors, healthy HIV-negative adults, lacked recent acute infections or vaccinations. As concerns this clone: The antigen is undetermined.

The J segment lost 0 bases and the V segment lost 4 bases, leaving 9 bases of the junction unmatched. This CDR3 spans 17 amino acids. Germline CDR1 is SGHDT and CDR2 is YYEEEE. Material for sequencing was naive CD4+ T cells sorted from blood. The subset is: CD45RA+ positively selected. The sequence was obtained from a man aged 25 to 45 in good health. The genes are TRBV5-6 and TRBJ2-2; 7 bases are shared with TRBD2. The CDR3 sequence: CASSPALAASNTGELFF. CDR3 bases: TGTGCCAGCAGCCCCGCTCTAGCGGCCTCGAACACCGGGGAGCTGTTTTTT.